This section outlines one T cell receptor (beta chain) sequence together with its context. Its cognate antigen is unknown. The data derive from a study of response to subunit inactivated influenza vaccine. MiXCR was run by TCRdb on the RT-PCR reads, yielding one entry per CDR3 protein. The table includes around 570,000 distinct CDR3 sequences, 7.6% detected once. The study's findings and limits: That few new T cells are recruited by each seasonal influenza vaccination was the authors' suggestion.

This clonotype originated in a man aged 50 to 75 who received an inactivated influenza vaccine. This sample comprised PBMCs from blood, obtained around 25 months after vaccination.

The CDR3 coding sequence is TGTGCCAGCAGCCACAGTGGCAGGGGGAGAGAGACCCAGTACTTC. Protein product: CASSHSGRGRETQYF. This chain links TRBV3-1 with TRBJ2-5, with TRBD1 matching over 7 bases. The CDR3 totals 15 residues. Germline V gives CDR1 LGHDT, CDR2 YNNKEL (reference sequence). Germline trimming cut 3 bases from V and 4 bases from J; bases unmatched to any gene: 8.